The clone carrying this T cell receptor (beta chain) was seen at least ten times. The target antigen is unknown. The sample originates from a study of response to subunit inactivated influenza vaccine. Study-level findings and limits: New T cells are recruited in small numbers by each seasonal influenza vaccination, according to the authors' suggestion.

From the RT-PCR reads, TCRdb called clonotypes with MiXCR, one entry per CDR3 protein. This table holds about half a million distinct CDR3 sequences, 7.6% found once. Germline-derived CDR1 and CDR2 are LGHNA and YNFKEQ. V was shortened by 2 bases and J by 4 bases, with 8 bases between the two germline ends. The CDR3 sequence is 14 residues long. J is TRBJ1-4 and V is TRBV4-2, with no clear D. The origin of this receptor is a man aged 50 to 69 who received an inactivated influenza vaccine. Source: PBMCs from blood, taken around 25 months after vaccination. This chain's CDR3 is CASSQLGHNEKLFF. CDR3 nucleotide sequence: TGTGCCAGCAGCCAATTGGGCCATAATGAAAAACTGTTTTTT.